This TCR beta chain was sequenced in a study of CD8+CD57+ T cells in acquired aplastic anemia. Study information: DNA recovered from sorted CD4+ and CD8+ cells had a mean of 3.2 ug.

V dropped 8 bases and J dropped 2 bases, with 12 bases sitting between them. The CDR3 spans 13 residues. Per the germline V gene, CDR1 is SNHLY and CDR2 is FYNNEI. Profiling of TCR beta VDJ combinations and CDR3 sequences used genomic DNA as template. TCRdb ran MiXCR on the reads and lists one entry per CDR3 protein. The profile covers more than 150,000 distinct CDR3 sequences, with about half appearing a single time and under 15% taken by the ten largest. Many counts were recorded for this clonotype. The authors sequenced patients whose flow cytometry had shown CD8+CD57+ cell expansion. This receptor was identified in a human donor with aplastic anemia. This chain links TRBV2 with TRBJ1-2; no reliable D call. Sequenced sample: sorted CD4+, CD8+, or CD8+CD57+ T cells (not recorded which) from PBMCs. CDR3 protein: CASPPRENYGYTF. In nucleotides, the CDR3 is TGTGCCAGCCCCCCCCGCGAAAACTATGGCTACACCTTC.